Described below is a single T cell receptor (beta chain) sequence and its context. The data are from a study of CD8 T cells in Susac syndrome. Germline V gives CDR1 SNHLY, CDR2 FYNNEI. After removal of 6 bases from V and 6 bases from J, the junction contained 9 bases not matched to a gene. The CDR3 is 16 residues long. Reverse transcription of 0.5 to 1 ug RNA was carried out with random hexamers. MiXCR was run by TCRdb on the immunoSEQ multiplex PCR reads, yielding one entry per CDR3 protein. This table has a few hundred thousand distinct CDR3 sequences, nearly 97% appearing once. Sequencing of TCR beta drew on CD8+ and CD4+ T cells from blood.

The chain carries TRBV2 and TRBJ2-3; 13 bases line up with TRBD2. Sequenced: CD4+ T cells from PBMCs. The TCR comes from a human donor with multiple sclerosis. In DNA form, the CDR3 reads TGTGCCAGCAGGAAAACTAGCGGGAGGGCCATGGATACGCAGTATTTT. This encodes CASRKTSGRAMDTQYF. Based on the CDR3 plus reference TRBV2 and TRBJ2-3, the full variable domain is EPEVTQTPSHQVTQMGQEVILRCVPISNHLYFYWYRQILGQKVEFLVSFYNNEISEKSEIFDDQFSVERPDGSNFTLKIRSTKLEDSAMYFCASRKTSGRAMDTQYFGPGTRLTVL.